The 21 T cell receptor beta chains presented below share a single source sample, sequenced in a study of blood T cells in healthy people across ages. Then a second PCR, running about 6 to 11 cycles, was carried out with a sample-barcoded 5' primer and a J-beta primer mix. TCRdb fed the 5' RACE reads into MiXCR, producing one record per CDR3 protein. The sample has some 1 million distinct CDR3 sequences; more than 35% are singletons. Sequencing was performed on blood. All receptors derive from a woman between 55 and 75 years old in good health.

The gene calls are TRBV20-1 and TRBJ2-3, with no clear D. The CDR3 is 13 residues long. Deletions cut 6 bases from V and 7 bases from J, with 17 bases between. Germline V gene sequence: CDR1 DFQATT, CDR2 SNEGSKA (reference sequence). The CDR3 DNA sequence: TGCAGTGCCCCCGCTCTCAGCACGAATACGCAGTATTTT. Its translation is CSAPALSTNTQYF.

The gene calls are TRBV7-6 and TRBJ2-3; D gene ambiguous. Germline CDR1 is SGHVS and CDR2 is FNYEAQ. V lost 5 bases, J lost 3 bases, and 9 bases lay in between. The CDR3 totals 13 residues. DNA of the CDR3: TGTGCCAGCAGCCTCCGGAGAACAGATACGCAGTATTTT. Translating gives CASSLRRTDTQYF.

This clonotype has only a few counts. The J gene is TRBJ2-3, the V gene TRBV4-1; the match to TRBD2 covers 13 bases. Germline CDR1 and CDR2: MGHRA and YSYEKL. This CDR3 contains 16 residues. The J segment lost 3 bases and the V segment lost 8 bases, leaving 8 bases of the junction unmatched. This CDR3 is CASGEGGLAGTDTQYF. Here the CDR3 DNA reads TGCGCCAGCGGAGAAGGGGGACTAGCGGGAACAGATACGCAGTATTTT.

The V gene is TRBV12-3 or TRBV12-4, the J gene TRBJ2-2, with D uncertain. V lost 3 bases to trimming and J lost 5 bases, with 7 bases between them. The CDR3 contains 13 residues. In DNA, the CDR3 is TGTGCCAGCAGTTTTCTCCCGACCGGGGAGCTGTTTTTT. Its translation: CASSFLPTGELFF.

J is TRBJ1-1 and V is TRBV15, with 7 bases fitting TRBD1. The germline V gene has CDR1 LNHNV and CDR2 YYDKDF (reference sequence). V lost 5 bases, J lost 1 base, and 7 bases stayed unmatched. The CDR3 loop spans 15 amino acids. In DNA, the CDR3 is TGTGCCACCAGCCCCCACGGGGACAGGAACACTGAAGCTTTCTTT. It translates to CATSPHGDRNTEAFF.

The chain couples TRBV27 to TRBJ1-2; no clear D gene. CDR3 size: 13 residues. V was trimmed by 5 bases and J by 7 bases, leaving 14 bases between them. Germline CDR1 reads MNHEY; CDR2 reads SMNVEV (reference sequence). CDR3 in amino acids: CASSRLAEGGYTF. CDR3 nucleotide sequence: TGTGCCAGCAGTCGCCTCGCGGAGGGTGGCTACACCTTC.

CDR3 residues: CASIQQNYGYTF. The CDR3 bases are TGTGCCAGCATTCAGCAGAACTATGGCTACACCTTC. The genes are TRBV7-9 and TRBJ1-2; D not certain. Trimming stripped 7 bases from V and 2 bases from J, with 8 bases between. The germline CDR1 and CDR2 sequences are SEHNR and FQNEAQ (reference sequence). The CDR3 extends over 12 amino acids.

The CDR3 DNA reads TGTGCCAGCAGCTTAGCGGGAGCCGCCTACAATGAGCAGTTCTTC. Its translation is CASSLAGAAYNEQFF. The chain couples TRBV7-2 to TRBJ2-1, with D maybe TRBD2 (5 bases). CDR1 is SGHTA, CDR2 FQGNSA, per germline. This CDR3 contains 15 residues. Trimming took 0 bases from V and 2 from J, leaving 8 bases between them.

V is TRBV30 and J is TRBJ2-1; TRBD1 might be the D (5 bases). The germline CDR1 and CDR2 sequences are GTSNPN and SVGIG (reference sequence). Deletions cut 5 bases from V and 8 bases from J, with 16 bases between. This CDR3 spans 13 amino acids. The CDR3 is CAWVQVLGDEQFF. In DNA form, the CDR3 reads TGTGCCTGGGTACAGGTCCTAGGCGATGAGCAGTTCTTC.

V is TRBV27 and J is TRBJ2-7; 14 bases are a match to TRBD2. Germline-derived CDR1 and CDR2 are MNHEY and SMNVEV (reference sequence). The CDR3 is made up of 16 amino acids. V was pared by 6 bases and J by 1 base, with 5 bases of the junction left unmatched. The CDR3 DNA reads as TGTGCCAGCAGAGGACTAGCGGGAGGCAGATCCTACGAGCAGTACTTC. The encoded protein is CASRGLAGGRSYEQYF.

The chain couples TRBV20-1 to TRBJ2-7; no clear D. The J call may not be correct, given that the DNA end is closer to TRBJ2-5. Germline V gives CDR1 DFQATT, CDR2 SNEGSKA (reference sequence). This CDR3 region has 10 residues. CDR3 in amino acids: CSQARETQYF. The CDR3 bases are TGCAGTCAGGCACGAGAGACCCAGTACTTC.

The V and J genes are TRBV27 and TRBJ2-5; 7 positions agree with TRBD1. The CDR3 has 18 residues. Germline CDR1 and CDR2: MNHEY and SMNVEV (reference sequence). V was clipped by 4 bases and J by 9 bases; unmatched bases: 23. In nucleotides, the CDR3 is TGTGCCAGCAGTTCCAGACCTGTTGGGACAGCAGCGTCTGGGTCCCAGTACTTC. It is translated as CASSSRPVGTAASGSQYF.

This clonotype has only a few counts. V gene TRBV28 combines with J gene TRBJ2-3; TRBD2 is a possible D gene (5 bases). The germline gives CDR1 MDHEN, CDR2 SYDVKM. The CDR3 has 15 residues. V was shortened by 3 bases and J by 2 bases, with 12 bases between the two germline ends. Written as DNA, the CDR3 is TGTGCCAGCAGTTTGACGGGAACATACACAGATACGCAGTATTTT. It encodes CASSLTGTYTDTQYF.

This clonotype appeared many times. The gene calls are TRBV27 and TRBJ2-7, with 7 nucleotides matching TRBD1. The CDR3 sequence is 12 residues long. J was trimmed by 5 bases and V by 5 bases; bases with no gene match: 3. Germline CDR1 reads MNHEY; CDR2 reads SMNVEV (reference sequence). Here the CDR3 reads CASSPTGNEQYF. CDR3 in DNA: TGTGCCAGCAGTCCGACAGGGAACGAGCAGTACTTC.

This clonotype was observed a few times. This chain links TRBV30 with TRBJ2-4; D call uncertain. V lost 5 bases and J 9 bases, leaving 17 bases between the germline ends. The CDR3 extends over 13 amino acids. The germline CDR1 and CDR2 sequences are GTSNPN and SVGIG (reference sequence). CDR3 loop: CAWGPLAVGIQYF. The CDR3 coding sequence is TGTGCCTGGGGGCCCCTGGCCGTGGGCATTCAGTACTTC.

CDR3 protein: CASTSEQVTDTQYF. In nucleotides, the CDR3 is TGTGCCAGCACCTCGGAGCAGGTCACAGATACGCAGTATTTT. The chain combines TRBV9 with TRBJ2-3; no definite D call. CDR3 length: 14 residues. The germline V gene has CDR1 SGDLS and CDR2 YYNGEE. V lost 6 bases and J lost 2, with 13 bases in between. Full variable domain (outside the CDR3, taken from reference TRBV9 and TRBJ2-3): DSGVTQTPKHLITATGQRVTLRCSPRSGDLSVYWYQQSLDQGLQFLIQYYNGEERAKGNILERFSAQQFPDLHSELNLSSLELGDSALYFCASTSEQVTDTQYFGPGTRLTVL.

Only a few counts were recorded for this clonotype. The chain carries TRBV30 and TRBJ2-7, with a weak D call TRBD1 (5 bases). The CDR3 sequence is 13 residues long. V was trimmed by 0 bases and J by 3 bases, leaving 9 bases between them. Germline CDR1 GTSNPN, CDR2 SVGIG (reference sequence). CDR3 residues: CAWSVGQGYEQYF. CDR3 sequence (DNA): TGTGCCTGGAGTGTAGGGCAGGGCTACGAGCAGTACTTC.

The genes are TRBV27 and TRBJ2-2, with D perhaps TRBD1 (5 bases). Germline V gives CDR1 MNHEY, CDR2 SMNVEV (reference sequence). The CDR3 is 13 residues long. The ends were cut back, 6 bases at V and 6 bases at J, with 11 bases in the middle. CDR3 DNA sequence: TGTGCCAGCAGAGGGGTTCGGTCCGGGGAGCTGTTTTTT. As protein: CASRGVRSGELFF.

This clonotype appeared a few times. The genes are TRBV10-3 and TRBJ2-3; the D is unclear. Per germline, CDR1 ENHRY and CDR2 SYGVKD. The CDR3 is 13 amino acids. The V end was cut by 0 bases, the J end by 14 bases, with 15 bases between. DNA of the CDR3: TGTGCCATCAGTGAGTCGACTCCTACCGCGGCGTATTTT. Protein product: CAISESTPTAAYF.

The rearrangement links TRBV20-1 to TRBJ1-4; no definite D call. CDR3 length equals 11 residues. Trimming removed 3 bases at V and 11 bases at J, with 10 bases between. Germline CDR1 and CDR2: DFQATT and SNEGSKA (reference sequence). CDR3 amino acids: CSASGVGKLFF. In DNA form, the CDR3 reads TGCAGTGCTAGTGGGGTAGGGAAACTGTTTTTT.

In its sample, this clonotype was seen many times. The chain is built from TRBV7-9 and TRBJ2-4; 7 bases line up with TRBD1. Matching the DNA end better, TRBJ2-7 makes the J call doubtful. In germline, CDR1 is SEHNR, CDR2 FQNEAQ (reference sequence). CDR3 length: 13 amino acids. The CDR3 nucleotides are TGTGCCAGCAGCTTACGTACAGGGGTCGAGCAGTACTTC. Translated: CASSLRTGVEQYF.